Below, 24 T cell receptor beta chains from the same sample are listed, as sequenced in a study of regulatory T cells in long-lasting Graves disease. Sample time point: newly diagnosed GD, antithyroid drugs for less than 3 months. With RNA extracted from PBMCs as input, the TCR library was made. Construction of the TCR beta libraries employed iRepertoire HTBI primers in conjunction with Arm-PCR of CDR3 regions. TCRdb fed the multiplex PCR reads into MiXCR, producing one record per CDR3 protein. Of roughly 500,000 distinct CDR3 sequences in the sample, approximately 14% were seen once. Separately, the same data were catalogued under a study of T cells in Graves' hyperthyroidism and ophthalmopathy.

The source material was peripheral blood mononuclear cells (PBMCs), sampled at new diagnosis, from a patient treated with antithyroid drugs. The receptors come from a woman aged 45-60 years with Graves disease.

V gene TRBV19 combines with J gene TRBJ2-7, with 9 bases matching TRBD1. This CDR3 has 14 amino acids. Germline CDR1 LNHDA, CDR2 SQIVND (reference sequence). The DNA for the CDR3 is TGTGCGACCGAACCGGGACAGGGTTTCTACGAGCAGTACTTC. Translation: CATEPGQGFYEQYF.

This clonotype has ten or more counts. This sequence joins TRBV2 and TRBJ2-7; TRBD1 matches at 9 bases. Germline V CDR1 and CDR2: SNHLY, FYNNEI. This CDR3 contains 15 residues. Losses at the gene ends were 7 bases for V and 3 bases for J; bases not matched to a gene: 10. The CDR3 here is CASKTGTGFFYEQYF. CDR3 in DNA: TGTGCCAGCAAAACCGGGACAGGGTTTTTCTACGAGCAGTACTTC.

This clonotype was counted many times. V and J are TRBV6-5 and TRBJ2-7; 8 nucleotides agree with TRBD2. After removal of 1 base from V and 0 bases from J, the junction contained 2 bases not matched to a gene. This CDR3 has 15 residues. CDR1 is MNHEY, CDR2 SVGAGI, per germline. The DNA for the CDR3 is TGTGCCAGCAGTTACTTTCTAGCGGGCTCCTACGAGCAGTACTTC. Its protein product is CASSYFLAGSYEQYF.

The genes are TRBV3-1 and TRBJ2-5; 11 bases align to TRBD2. The length of the CDR3 is 15 residues. Per the germline V gene, CDR1 is LGHDT and CDR2 is YNNKEL (reference sequence). J was trimmed by 3 bases and V by 3 bases; bases with no gene match: 3. The CDR3 protein is CASSHLAGGEETQYF. As DNA, the CDR3 is TGTGCCAGCAGCCATCTAGCGGGAGGAGAAGAGACCCAGTACTTC.

This clonotype has more than one count but fewer than ten. This chain uses TRBV20-1 with TRBJ1-5, with TRBD1 identical over 9 bases. V lost 2 bases to trimming and J lost 0 bases; unmatched junction nucleotides: 5. CDR1 is DFQATT, CDR2 SNEGSKA, per germline (reference sequence). The CDR3 runs to 16 residues. The CDR3: CSARSGQGFSNQPQHF. The CDR3, as DNA: TGCAGTGCTAGATCGGGACAGGGTTTTAGCAATCAGCCCCAGCATTTT.

Ten or more counts support this clonotype. The chain couples TRBV27 to TRBJ2-7; 9 nucleotides line up with TRBD1. V trimming: 5 bases; J trimming: 5 bases; junction bases outside the gene matches: 7. CDR1 is MNHEY, CDR2 SMNVEV, per germline (reference sequence). CDR3 length equals 14 residues. The CDR3 sequence is CASSLGQGFNEQYF. The CDR3 region has the DNA TGTGCCAGCAGTCTAGGACAGGGGTTCAACGAGCAGTACTTC.

A word on this clonotype: At one end the junction does not follow the germline gene, possibly because of a read error. The CDR3 nucleotides are TGTGCCAGTAGAATAGCGGGAGCCACCAATGAGCAGTTCTTC. Its protein is CASRIAGATNEQFF. The rearrangement links TRBV19 to TRBJ2-1; TRBD2 matches at 9 bases. CDR1 is LNHDA, CDR2 SQIVND, per germline (reference sequence). The CDR3 extends over 14 amino acids.

This clonotype has just one count. The junction and the germline gene differ at one end; a read error may be behind it. This chain connects TRBV5-6 to TRBJ2-5, with D perhaps TRBD1 (6 bases). The length of the CDR3 is 14 residues. From germline, CDR1 is SGHDT and CDR2 YYEEEE. CDR3 region: CASSNDRYQETQCF. The CDR3 nucleotides are TGTGCCAGCAGCAACGACAGGTACCAAGAGACCCAGTGCTTC.

This clonotype has just a few counts. A junction boundary mismatches the germline segment, possibly from a read error. The gene calls are TRBV3-1 and TRBJ2-1; the D is unclear. The CDR3 spans 13 residues. Germline values: CDR1 LGHDT, CDR2 YNNKEL (reference sequence). The DNA for the CDR3 is TGTGCCGGCAGCCTCAGCTCCTACAATGAGCAGTTCTTC. Its translation is CAGSLSSYNEQFF.

This clonotype turned up a few times. The chain uses TRBV27 and TRBJ1-5; possible D gene TRBD1, 5 bases. The CDR3 spans 15 residues. Germline V gene sequence: CDR1 MNHEY, CDR2 SMNVEV (reference sequence). Trimming took off 5 bases at V and 2 bases at J, with 13 bases between the two ends. The CDR3 sequence: CASSPQMGGNQPQHF. The CDR3 nucleotides read TGTGCCAGCAGTCCCCAGATGGGGGGCAATCAGCCCCAGCATTTT.

The sample holds many counts of this clonotype. This chain joins TRBV19 and TRBJ2-5; maybe TRBD1 (5 bases). V lost 6 bases, J lost 5 bases, and 16 bases lay in between. Germline CDR1 and CDR2: LNHDA and SQIVND (reference sequence). The length of the CDR3 is 14 residues. The CDR3 protein is CASSAPRAWETQYF. Written as DNA, the CDR3 is TGTGCCAGTAGCGCTCCCAGGGCGTGGGAGACCCAGTACTTC.

About this clonotype itself: A junction boundary mismatches the germline segment, possibly from a read error. This chain connects TRBV19 to TRBJ2-1, with 9 bases fitting TRBD1. The germline V gene has CDR1 LNHDA and CDR2 SQIVND (reference sequence). This CDR3 has 16 residues. The CDR3 coding sequence is TGTGCCAATAGTATCCCACAGGGGGCTCTCTACAATGAGCAGTTCTTC. As protein: CANSIPQGALYNEQFF.

The chain combines TRBV2 with TRBJ2-7; D gene unclear. V lost 7 bases and J 0 bases, leaving 10 bases between the germline ends. The CDR3 is 13 amino acids. Per germline, CDR1 SNHLY and CDR2 FYNNEI. The CDR3 DNA sequence: TGTGCCAGCACCCCGGCGACCTCCTACGAGCAGTACTTC. Its protein is CASTPATSYEQYF.

This clonotype was observed a handful of times. This chain joins TRBV2 and TRBJ1-1; TRBD1 matches 7 bases. This CDR3 spans 18 amino acids. Germline trimming cut 4 bases from V and 7 bases from J; bases unmatched to any gene: 21. Germline assignment: CDR1 SNHLY and CDR2 FYNNEI. The CDR3 nucleotides are TGTGCCAGCAGTGCGGGTCTCGTTCCCGACAGGGAGGAGGTTGAAGCTTTCTTT. Translating it yields CASSAGLVPDREEVEAFF.

This clonotype was detected many times. This rearrangement joins TRBV6-1 to TRBJ2-7, with D possibly TRBD1 on 6 matching bases. This CDR3 spans 17 amino acids. CDR1 MNHNS and CDR2 SASEGT come from the germline V gene. Trimming cost V 6 bases and J 1 base, with 22 bases left between them. CDR3 in amino acids: CASRGSLRGRDSYEQYF. The CDR3 DNA is TGTGCCAGCAGGGGCTCCCTAAGGGGGAGAGATTCCTACGAGCAGTACTTC.

This clonotype was seen at least ten times. The chain uses TRBV5-1 and TRBJ2-7; D tentatively fits TRBD1 or TRBD2 (5 bases each). The V and J ends lost 3 bases and 5 bases respectively, with 12 bases between them. The germline CDR1 and CDR2 sequences are SGHRS and YFSETQ. This CDR3 is 13 amino acids long. The CDR3 region has the DNA TGCGCCAGCAGCTCGGGGCCGCTCGACGAGCAGTACTTC. Translation gives CASSSGPLDEQYF.

There are a few counts of this clonotype. An end of the junction differs from the germline gene, which may be a read error. The V gene is TRBV3-1, the J gene TRBJ2-1; 9 nucleotides line up with TRBD1. CDR3 length equals 15 residues. The germline CDR1 and CDR2 sequences are LGHDT and YNNKEL (reference sequence). CDR3 coding DNA: TGTACCAGCAGCCAAGATCGGACAGGGGAGGATGAGCAGTTCTTC. Amino acids: CTSSQDRTGEDEQFF.

The chain employs TRBV28 and TRBJ1-4, with D perhaps matching TRBD1 (6 bases). The CDR3 spans 16 residues. Trimming took 6 bases from V and 7 from J, leaving 21 bases between them. Germline CDR1 MDHEN, CDR2 SYDVKM. The CDR3 is CASRPLGGGVIEKLFF. The CDR3 DNA reads as TGTGCCAGCAGACCCCTAGGGGGTGGGGTTATTGAAAAACTGTTTTTT.

This clonotype has ten or more counts. The rearrangement joins TRBV20-1 to TRBJ1-2; 8 nucleotides align to TRBD1. The trim removed 6 bases at V and 8 bases at J, leaving 14 bases unmatched. CDR1 and CDR2 (germline): DFQATT, SNEGSKA (reference sequence). The length of the CDR3 is 14 residues. DNA of the CDR3: TGCAGTGCACCTCAGGACAGGGAAGAGGGAGGCTACACCTTC. Protein product: CSAPQDREEGGYTF.

Ten or more counts support this clonotype. J is TRBJ2-7 and V is TRBV27; maybe TRBD2 (6 bases). CDR3 length equals 16 residues. Trimming took 5 bases from V and 0 from J, leaving 17 bases between them. Looked up from germline, CDR1 is MNHEY and CDR2 is SMNVEV (reference sequence). The CDR3 sequence is CASSPPEVAASYEQYF. CDR3 nucleotides: TGTGCCAGCAGTCCACCGGAGGTAGCGGCCTCCTACGAGCAGTACTTC.

About this clonotype: The CDR3 ends on some other residue instead of the conserved phenylalanine or tryptophan, so this is likely a read error. The rearrangement joins TRBV10-3 to TRBJ1-2; no clear D gene. The V end was cut by 2 bases, the J end by 4 bases, with 11 bases between. From germline, CDR1 is ENHRY and CDR2 SYGVKD. The CDR3 covers 14 residues. The CDR3 sequence: CAISERTLLYGYTL. The CDR3 region has the DNA TGTGCCATCAGTGAGAGAACACTCCTCTATGGCTACACCCTC.

This clonotype was observed at least ten times. This rearrangement joins TRBV19 to TRBJ1-1; D unclear. CDR1 and CDR2 (germline): LNHDA, SQIVND (reference sequence). Trimming cost V 7 bases and J 0 bases, with 12 bases left between them. The CDR3 runs to 14 residues. The CDR3 loop reads CASKISEVNTEAFF. The DNA for the CDR3 is TGTGCCAGTAAAATAAGTGAAGTGAACACTGAAGCTTTCTTT.

Comment on this clonotype: A clone one base away is much larger, so this may be a read error. The genes are TRBV28 and TRBJ2-7; D gene uncertain. Germline CDR1 MDHEN, CDR2 SYDVKM. The CDR3 extends over 14 amino acids. The DNA for the CDR3 is TGTGTCAGCAGTTTCCCCTTACCACCCTACGAGCAGTACTTC. Its protein product is CVSSFPLPPYEQYF.

This clonotype showed up many times. The CDR3 protein is CARGRGRANEQFF. For the CDR3, the DNA is TGTGCCAGGGGGAGAGGGAGGGCGAATGAGCAGTTCTTC. V and J are TRBV2 and TRBJ2-1; 7 bases match TRBD2. Trimming removed 9 bases from V and 7 bases from J; junction bases left unmatched: 9. CDR3 size: 13 residues. In germline, CDR1 is SNHLY, CDR2 FYNNEI.